The 20 T cell receptor beta chains presented below share a single source sample, sequenced in a study of cytomegalovirus exposure and HLA in healthy donors. The study ran its PCR with 60 Vbeta and 13 Jbeta primers. This table comes from immunoSEQ multiplex PCR, and its TCRdb copy is limited to in-frame clones, with some not included. The sample includes 180,000 or so clones, roughly four fifths of them seen just once. Sequenced input: PBMCs. All receptors come from a man younger than 35 in good health and CMV-seronegative.

The chain uses TRBV5-4 and TRBJ1-2; 9 nucleotides line up with TRBD1. Germline CDR1 SGHNT, CDR2 YYREEE (reference sequence). With V trimmed by 4 bases and J by 1 base, 5 bases remained unmatched. The CDR3 consists of 15 residues. This CDR3 reads CASSPRDRVNYGYTF. The CDR3 DNA is TGTGCCAGCAGCCCACGGGACAGGGTTAACTATGGCTACACCTTC.

This chain connects TRBV28 to TRBJ1-5, with a possible D match to TRBD1 (5 bases). The V and J ends lost 7 bases and 2 bases respectively, with 6 bases between them. CDR1 MDHEN and CDR2 SYDVKM come from the germline V gene. The CDR3 is 12 residues long. The CDR3 is CASTTGNQPQHF. CDR3 DNA sequence: TGTGCCAGCACGACAGGCAATCAGCCCCAGCATTTT.

The chain has TRBV7-3 and TRBJ2-3; 7 nucleotides line up with TRBD1. This CDR3 is built from 14 residues. Germline V gene lookup returns CDR1 SGHTA and CDR2 FQGTGA. Unmatched junction bases numbered 2, after V lost 3 bases and J lost 2 bases. CDR3 region: CASSFRGTTDTQYF. The CDR3 region has the DNA TGTGCCAGCAGCTTCAGGGGGACCACAGATACGCAGTATTTT.

The gene calls are TRBV10-1 and TRBJ1-5; 7 bases agree with TRBD1. Unmatched junction bases numbered 14, after V lost 11 bases and J lost 7 bases. This CDR3 has 14 residues. Germline CDR1 is WNHNN and CDR2 is SYGVQD (reference sequence). The CDR3 spells CAGTRTGHHQPQHF. The CDR3 coding sequence is TGCGCCGGCACCAGGACAGGACATCACCAGCCCCAGCATTTT.

The chain carries TRBV4-1 and TRBJ2-7, with D perhaps matching TRBD2 (5 bases). The V end was cut by 1 base, the J end by 0 bases, with 10 bases between. CDR1 is MGHRA, CDR2 YSYEKL, per germline. The CDR3 is 15 residues long. CDR3 sequence reads: CASSQVGESSYEQYF. The CDR3 DNA follows: TGCGCCAGCAGCCAAGTCGGGGAGAGCTCCTACGAGCAGTACTTC.

This chain connects TRBV4-1 to TRBJ1-2; the match to TRBD1 covers 8 bases. This CDR3 contains 16 residues. The germline V gene has CDR1 MGHRA and CDR2 YSYEKL. The V and J ends lost 1 base and 4 bases, in that order; junction bases with no gene match: 8. CDR3 sequence reads: CASSQGSGDRTYGYTF. The CDR3 nucleotides read TGCGCCAGCAGCCAAGGGTCAGGGGACAGGACCTATGGCTACACCTTC.

J is TRBJ2-7 and V is TRBV9; 9 nucleotides align to TRBD1. J was trimmed by 13 bases and V by 3 bases; bases with no gene match: 5. The CDR3 runs 11 residues. The germline V gene has CDR1 SGDLS and CDR2 YYNGEE. In nucleotides, the CDR3 is TGTGCCAGCAGCGACCGACAGGGGGTTTACTTC. Translation: CASSDRQGVYF.

The chain combines TRBV4-1 with TRBJ1-1; D is unclear. Germline V gene data show CDR1 as MGHRA and CDR2 as YSYEKL. This CDR3 contains 14 residues. V was pared by 4 bases and J by 1 base, with 10 bases between. The CDR3 loop is CASSPQTPNTEAFF. CDR3 nucleotide sequence: TGCGCCAGCAGCCCACAGACACCGAACACTGAAGCTTTCTTT.

This chain links TRBV27 with TRBJ1-2; 7 bases match TRBD1. J lost 2 bases, V lost 6 bases, and 9 bases had no gene match. This CDR3 is 15 amino acids long. Germline-derived CDR1 and CDR2 are MNHEY and SMNVEV (reference sequence). The CDR3 region has the DNA TGTGCCAGCAGGAACCGACAGGGATTAAACTATGGCTACACCTTC. Translation gives CASRNRQGLNYGYTF.

The rearrangement joins TRBV7-8 to TRBJ1-5, with 10 nucleotides matching TRBD1. The J segment lost 4 bases and the V segment lost 0 bases, leaving 3 bases of the junction unmatched. CDR1 is SGHVS, CDR2 FQNEAQ, per germline. The CDR3 is made up of 16 amino acids. The CDR3 sequence is CASSLAVGQGNQPQHF. CDR3 DNA sequence: TGTGCCAGCAGCTTAGCTGTGGGACAGGGGAATCAGCCCCAGCATTTT.

The chain is built from TRBV28 and TRBJ2-1; possibly TRBD2 for D (5 bases). V lost 10 bases and J lost 4, with 11 bases in between. The CDR3 contains 12 residues. Germline V gene data show CDR1 as MDHEN and CDR2 as SYDVKM. Here the CDR3 DNA reads TGTGCCATTAACCGGGATTACAATGAGCAGTTCTTC. This encodes CAINRDYNEQFF.

This clone has just one count. V and J are TRBV6-6 and TRBJ1-1; D gene unclear. This CDR3 contains 12 residues. CDR1 and CDR2 (germline): MNHNY, SVGAGI (reference sequence). V lost 4 bases to trimming and J lost 4 bases, with 7 bases between them. CDR3 amino acids: CASSWRVTEAFF. The CDR3 DNA sequence: TGTGCCAGCAGTTGGAGGGTCACTGAAGCTTTCTTT.

V is TRBV6-4 and J is TRBJ2-3, with 10 bases that match TRBD2. The CDR3 contains 15 residues. Germline V gives CDR1 MRHNA, CDR2 SNTAGT. Germline trimming cut 6 bases from V and 1 base from J; bases unmatched to any gene: 4. CDR3 sequence: CASSVLAGGTDTQYF. The CDR3 nucleotides are TGTGCCAGCAGCGTTCTAGCGGGGGGCACAGATACGCAGTATTTT.

The V and J genes are TRBV7-9 and TRBJ2-5; D unresolved. The germline V and J ends were trimmed by 4 bases and 3 bases, with 3 bases remaining between them. This CDR3 has 11 residues. Per the germline V gene, CDR1 is SEHNR and CDR2 is FQNEAQ (reference sequence). The CDR3 DNA reads TGTGCCAGCAGCTATAAAGAGACCCAGTACTTC. Its translation is CASSYKETQYF.

The V call is TRBV11-3, the J call TRBJ2-3, with 8 bases that match TRBD1. The CDR3 length is 15 residues. Losses at the gene ends were 5 bases for V and 4 bases for J; bases not matched to a gene: 8. CDR1 and CDR2 from the germline V gene are SGHNT and YENEEA. This CDR3 reads CASSRGDRRADTQYF. Here the CDR3 DNA reads TGTGCCAGCAGCAGGGGGGACAGGAGAGCAGATACGCAGTATTTT.

This clone has only a few counts. This chain connects TRBV2 to TRBJ1-5, with D tentatively TRBD1 (6 bases). CDR1 and CDR2 (germline): SNHLY, FYNNEI. The CDR3 runs to 15 residues. V was pared by 6 bases and J by 1 base, with 13 bases between. This chain's CDR3 is CASRAQGESNQPQHF. CDR3 sequence (DNA): TGTGCCAGCAGGGCACAGGGAGAAAGCAATCAGCCCCAGCATTTT.

V usage is TRBV5-1 and J usage is TRBJ2-7; 7 positions agree with TRBD1. Germline V CDR1 and CDR2: SGHRS, YFSETQ. The CDR3 length is 16 residues. Trimming took 7 bases from V and 2 from J; bases not matched to a gene: 15. DNA for the CDR3: TGCGCCAGCGGGCGAACCCCCGGGACAGCAGCCTACGAGCAGTACTTC. Its protein product is CASGRTPGTAAYEQYF.

The sample holds one count of this clone. V usage is TRBV5-1 and J usage is TRBJ2-3; D is unclear. Germline loops: CDR1 SGHRS, CDR2 YFSETQ. The CDR3 has 13 residues. V was pared by 4 bases and J by 5 bases, with 11 bases between. DNA for the CDR3: TGCGCCAGCAGCCAGGCCCTGGGAGATACGCAGTATTTT. This gives the protein CASSQALGDTQYF.

The CDR3 loop is CASSLGTRSGGGGDTQYF. The CDR3 DNA reads as TGCGCCAGCAGCTTGGGCACCCGTAGCGGAGGTGGGGGAGATACGCAGTATTTT. This chain connects TRBV5-1 to TRBJ2-3; possible D gene TRBD2, 6 bases. Germline loops: CDR1 SGHRS, CDR2 YFSETQ. V lost 0 bases to trimming and J lost 5 bases, with 22 bases between them. The CDR3 totals 18 residues.

This clone was seen a few times. The chain carries TRBV7-2 and TRBJ2-1, with unresolved D. The CDR3 totals 11 residues. Between the trimmed V and J ends, which lost 6 bases and 5 bases, there was a span of 5 bases. Germline CDR1 SGHTA, CDR2 FQGNSA. The CDR3 loop is CASRSNNEQFF. CDR3 bases: TGTGCCAGCAGGAGTAACAATGAGCAGTTCTTC.